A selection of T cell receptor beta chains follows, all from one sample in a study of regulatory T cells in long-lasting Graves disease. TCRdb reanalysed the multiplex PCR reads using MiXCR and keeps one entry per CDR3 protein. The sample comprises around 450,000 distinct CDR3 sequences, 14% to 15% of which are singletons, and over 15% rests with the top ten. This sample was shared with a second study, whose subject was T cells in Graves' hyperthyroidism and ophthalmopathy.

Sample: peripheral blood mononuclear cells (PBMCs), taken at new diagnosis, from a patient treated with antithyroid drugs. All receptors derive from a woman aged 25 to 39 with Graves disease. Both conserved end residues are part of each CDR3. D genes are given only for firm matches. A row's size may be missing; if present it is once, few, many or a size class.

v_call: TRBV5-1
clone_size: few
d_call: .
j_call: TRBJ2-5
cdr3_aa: CASSRGATGETQYF
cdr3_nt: TGCGCCAGCAGCCGGGGGGCAACTGGAGAGACCCAGTACTTC

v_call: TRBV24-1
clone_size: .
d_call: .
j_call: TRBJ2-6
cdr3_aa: CATSSGVGGANVLTF
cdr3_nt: TGTGCCACCAGTTCCGGGGTGGGGGGGGCCAACGTCCTGACTTTC

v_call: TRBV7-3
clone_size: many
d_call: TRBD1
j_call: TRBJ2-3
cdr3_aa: CASSQHKGAQPDTQYF
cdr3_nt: TGTGCCAGCAGCCAACACAAGGGGGCGCAGCCAGATACGCAGTATTTT

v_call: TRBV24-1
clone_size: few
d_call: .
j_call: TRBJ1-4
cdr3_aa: CATSEGQSINEKLFF
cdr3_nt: TGTGCCACCAGTGAAGGACAGAGCATTAATGAAAAACTGTTTTTT

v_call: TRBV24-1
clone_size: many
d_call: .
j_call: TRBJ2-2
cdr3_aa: CATRGIGTGELFF
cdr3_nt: TGTGCCACCAGAGGGATAGGGACCGGGGAGCTGTTTTTT

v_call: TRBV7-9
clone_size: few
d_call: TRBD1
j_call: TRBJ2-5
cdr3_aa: CATRDRDDETQYF
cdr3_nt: TGTGCCACCAGGGACAGGGACGACGAGACCCAGTACTTC

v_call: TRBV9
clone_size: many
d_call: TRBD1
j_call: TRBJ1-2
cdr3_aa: CASSAWTGGSSNYGYTF
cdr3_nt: TGTGCCAGCAGCGCATGGACAGGGGGCTCTTCCAACTATGGCTACACCTTC

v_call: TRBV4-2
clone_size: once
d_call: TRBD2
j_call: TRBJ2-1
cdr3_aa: CAISPRGGRFNEQFF
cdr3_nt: TGTGCCATCAGTCCAAGGGGCGGGAGGTTCAATGAGCAGTTCTTC

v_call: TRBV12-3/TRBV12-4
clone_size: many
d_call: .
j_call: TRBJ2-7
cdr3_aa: CASSPGTPPRGDEQYF
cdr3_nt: TGTGCCAGCAGTCCTGGGACTCCGCCGCGAGGGGACGAGCAGTACTTC

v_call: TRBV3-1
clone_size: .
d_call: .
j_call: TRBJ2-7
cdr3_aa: CASSLYSLVAGNYEQYF
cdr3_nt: TGTGCCAGCAGCCTATACTCTTTAGTAGCAGGGAACTACGAGCAGTACTTC

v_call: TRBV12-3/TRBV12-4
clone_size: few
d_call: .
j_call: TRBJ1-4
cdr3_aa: CASSQDGETNEKLFF
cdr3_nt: TGTGCCAGCAGCCAGGACGGGGAGACTAATGAAAAACTGTTTTTT

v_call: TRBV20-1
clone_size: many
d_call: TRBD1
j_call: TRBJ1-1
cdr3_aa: CSARGGDRENTEAFF
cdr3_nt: TGCAGTGCTAGAGGGGGGGACAGGGAAAACACTGAAGCTTTCTTT

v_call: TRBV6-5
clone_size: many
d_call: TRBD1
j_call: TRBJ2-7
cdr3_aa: CASSYGQGAWGEQYF
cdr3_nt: TGTGCCAGCAGTTACGGGCAGGGGGCGTGGGGCGAGCAGTACTTC

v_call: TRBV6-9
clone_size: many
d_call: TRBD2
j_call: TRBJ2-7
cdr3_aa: CASSSAGLVYEQYF
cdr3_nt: TGTGCCAGCAGTTCGGCGGGACTAGTCTACGAGCAGTACTTC

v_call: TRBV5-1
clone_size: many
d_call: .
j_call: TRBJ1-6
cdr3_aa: CASSLLATGTPLHF
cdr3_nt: TGCGCCAGCAGCTTGTTGGCGACAGGAACACCCCTCCACTTT